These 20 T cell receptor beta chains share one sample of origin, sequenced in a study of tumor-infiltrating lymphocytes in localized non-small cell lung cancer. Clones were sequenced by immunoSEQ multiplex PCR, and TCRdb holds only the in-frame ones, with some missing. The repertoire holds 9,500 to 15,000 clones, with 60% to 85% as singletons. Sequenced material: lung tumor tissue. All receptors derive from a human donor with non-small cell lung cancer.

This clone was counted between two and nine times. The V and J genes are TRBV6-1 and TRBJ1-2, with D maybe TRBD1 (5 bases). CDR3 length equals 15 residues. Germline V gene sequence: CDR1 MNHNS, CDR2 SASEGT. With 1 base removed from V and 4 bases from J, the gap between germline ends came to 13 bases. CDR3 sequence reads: CASSEGVGGLYGYTF. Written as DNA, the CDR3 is TGTGCCAGCAGTGAAGGAGTGGGGGGTCTCTATGGCTACACCTTC.

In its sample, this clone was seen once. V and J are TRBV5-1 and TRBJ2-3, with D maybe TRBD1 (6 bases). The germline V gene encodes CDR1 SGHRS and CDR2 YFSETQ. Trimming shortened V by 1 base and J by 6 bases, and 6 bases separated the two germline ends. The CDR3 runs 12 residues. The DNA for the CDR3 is TGCGCCAGCAGCTTGACAGGGGATACGCAGTATTTT. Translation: CASSLTGDTQYF.

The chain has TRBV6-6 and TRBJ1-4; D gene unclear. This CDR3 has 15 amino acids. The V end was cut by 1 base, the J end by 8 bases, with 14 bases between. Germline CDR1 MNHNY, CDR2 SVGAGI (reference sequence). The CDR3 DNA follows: TGTGCCAGCAGTTACTTGGCGCTCCAATCGGAAAAACTGTTTTTT. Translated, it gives CASSYLALQSEKLFF.

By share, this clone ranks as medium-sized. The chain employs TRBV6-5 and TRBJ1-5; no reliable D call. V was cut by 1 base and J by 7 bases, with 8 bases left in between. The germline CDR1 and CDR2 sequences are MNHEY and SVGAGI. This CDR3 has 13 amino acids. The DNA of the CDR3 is TGTGCCAGCAGTTACTTGCCAGGACAGCCCCAGCATTTT. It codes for CASSYLPGQPQHF.

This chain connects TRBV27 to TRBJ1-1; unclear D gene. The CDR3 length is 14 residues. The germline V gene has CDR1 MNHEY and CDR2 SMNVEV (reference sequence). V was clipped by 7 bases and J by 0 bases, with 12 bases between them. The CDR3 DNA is TGTGCCAGCACCTCGGGGTACATGAACACTGAAGCTTTCTTT. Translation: CASTSGYMNTEAFF.

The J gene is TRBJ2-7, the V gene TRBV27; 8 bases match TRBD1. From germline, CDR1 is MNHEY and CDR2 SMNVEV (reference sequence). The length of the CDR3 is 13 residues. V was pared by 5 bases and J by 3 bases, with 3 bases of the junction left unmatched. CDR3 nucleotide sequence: TGTGCCAGCAGTCCAGGACAGGGCTACGAGCAGTACTTC. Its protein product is CASSPGQGYEQYF.

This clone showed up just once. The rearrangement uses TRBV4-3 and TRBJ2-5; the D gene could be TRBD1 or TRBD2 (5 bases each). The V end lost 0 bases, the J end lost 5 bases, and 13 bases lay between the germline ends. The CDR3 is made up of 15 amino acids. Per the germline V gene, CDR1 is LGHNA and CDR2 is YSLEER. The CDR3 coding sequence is TGCGCCAGCAGCCAAGATTGGGGCCCGGGGGAGACCCAGTACTTC. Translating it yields CASSQDWGPGETQYF.

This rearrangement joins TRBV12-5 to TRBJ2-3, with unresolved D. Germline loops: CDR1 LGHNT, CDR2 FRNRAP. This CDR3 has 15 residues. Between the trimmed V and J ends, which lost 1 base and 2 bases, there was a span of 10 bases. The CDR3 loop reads CASGLGTQYTDTQYF. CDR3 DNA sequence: TGTGCTAGTGGTTTGGGGACCCAGTACACAGATACGCAGTATTTT.

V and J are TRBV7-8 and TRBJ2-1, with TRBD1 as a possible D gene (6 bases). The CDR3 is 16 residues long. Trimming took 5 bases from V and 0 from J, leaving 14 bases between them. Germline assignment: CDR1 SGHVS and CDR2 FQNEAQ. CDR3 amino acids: CASSLTGLSSYNEQFF. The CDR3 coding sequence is TGTGCCAGCAGCCTAACAGGGTTGAGCTCCTACAATGAGCAGTTCTTC.

The CDR3 DNA reads as TGTGCCAGCAGCTCCGAACAGGGAGAAAACTCACCCCTCCACTTT. Protein sequence: CASSSEQGENSPLHF. The chain carries TRBV7-9 and TRBJ1-6; a weak D match, TRBD1 (6 bases). The CDR3 sequence is 15 residues long. The V gene lost 4 bases and the J gene lost 10 bases, with 17 bases spanning the gap. The germline CDR1 and CDR2 sequences are SEHNR and FQNEAQ (reference sequence).

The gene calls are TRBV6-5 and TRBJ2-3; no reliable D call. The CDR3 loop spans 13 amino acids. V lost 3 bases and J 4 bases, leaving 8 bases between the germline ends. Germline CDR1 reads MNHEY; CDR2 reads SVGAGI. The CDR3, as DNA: TGTGCCAGCAGTTATCATCCATCAGATACGCAGTATTTT. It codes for CASSYHPSDTQYF.

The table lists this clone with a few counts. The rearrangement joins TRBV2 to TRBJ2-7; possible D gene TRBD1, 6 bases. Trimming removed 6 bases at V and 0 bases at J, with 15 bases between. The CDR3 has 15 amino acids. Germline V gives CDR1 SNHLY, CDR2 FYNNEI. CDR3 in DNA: TGTGCCAGCAGCGCCCAGCAGGGGAGCTCCTACGAGCAGTACTTC. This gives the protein CASSAQQGSSYEQYF.

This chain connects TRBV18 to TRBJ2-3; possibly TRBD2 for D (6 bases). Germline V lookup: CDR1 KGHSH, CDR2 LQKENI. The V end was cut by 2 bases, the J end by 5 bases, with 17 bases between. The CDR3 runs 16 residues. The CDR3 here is CASSPTPSGWEDTQYF. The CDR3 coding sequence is TGTGCCAGCTCACCAACCCCGAGCGGGTGGGAAGATACGCAGTATTTT.

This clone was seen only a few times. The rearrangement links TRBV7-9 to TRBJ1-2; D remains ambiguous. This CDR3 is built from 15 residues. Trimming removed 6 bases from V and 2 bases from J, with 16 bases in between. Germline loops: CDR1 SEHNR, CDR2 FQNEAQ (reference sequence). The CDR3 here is CASSTAGFWNYGYTF. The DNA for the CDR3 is TGTGCCAGCAGTACTGCGGGGTTTTGGAACTATGGCTACACCTTC.

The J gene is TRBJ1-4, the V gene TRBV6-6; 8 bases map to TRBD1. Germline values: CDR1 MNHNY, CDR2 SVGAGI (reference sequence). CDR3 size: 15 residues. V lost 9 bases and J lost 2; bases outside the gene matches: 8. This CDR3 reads CASRTGLSTNEKLFF. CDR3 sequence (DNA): TGTGCCAGTAGGACAGGGTTGTCGACTAATGAAAAACTGTTTTTT.

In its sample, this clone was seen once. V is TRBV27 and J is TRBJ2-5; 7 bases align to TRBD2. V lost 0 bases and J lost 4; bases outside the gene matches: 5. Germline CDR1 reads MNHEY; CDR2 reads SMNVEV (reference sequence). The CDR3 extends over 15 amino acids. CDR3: CASSLSGLRGETQYF. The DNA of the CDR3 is TGTGCCAGCAGTTTATCGGGACTACGAGGAGAGACCCAGTACTTC.

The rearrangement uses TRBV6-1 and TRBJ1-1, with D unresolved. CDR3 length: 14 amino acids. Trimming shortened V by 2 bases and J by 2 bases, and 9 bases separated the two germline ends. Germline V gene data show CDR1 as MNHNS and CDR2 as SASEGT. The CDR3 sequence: CASSEQRTNTEAFF. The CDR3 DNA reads TGTGCCAGCAGTGAACAGAGAACCAACACTGAAGCTTTCTTT.

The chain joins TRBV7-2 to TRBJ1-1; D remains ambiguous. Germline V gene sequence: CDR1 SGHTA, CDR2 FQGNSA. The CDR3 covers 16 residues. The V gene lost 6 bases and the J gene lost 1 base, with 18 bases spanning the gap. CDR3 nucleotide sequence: TGTGCCAGCAGAAAAGGAGACTGGCGTAAGAACACTGAAGCTTTCTTT. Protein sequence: CASRKGDWRKNTEAFF.

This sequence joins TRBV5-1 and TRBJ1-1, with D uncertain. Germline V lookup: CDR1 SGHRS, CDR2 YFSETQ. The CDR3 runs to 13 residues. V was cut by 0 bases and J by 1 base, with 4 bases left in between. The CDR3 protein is CASSLAANTEAFF. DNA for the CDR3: TGCGCCAGCAGCTTGGCTGCGAACACTGAAGCTTTCTTT.

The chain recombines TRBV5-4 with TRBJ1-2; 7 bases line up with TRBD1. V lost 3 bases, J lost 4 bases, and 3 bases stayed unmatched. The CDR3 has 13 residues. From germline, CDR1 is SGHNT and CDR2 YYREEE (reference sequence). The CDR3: CASSSGQIYGYTF. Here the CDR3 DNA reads TGTGCCAGCAGCTCGGGACAGATCTATGGCTACACCTTC.